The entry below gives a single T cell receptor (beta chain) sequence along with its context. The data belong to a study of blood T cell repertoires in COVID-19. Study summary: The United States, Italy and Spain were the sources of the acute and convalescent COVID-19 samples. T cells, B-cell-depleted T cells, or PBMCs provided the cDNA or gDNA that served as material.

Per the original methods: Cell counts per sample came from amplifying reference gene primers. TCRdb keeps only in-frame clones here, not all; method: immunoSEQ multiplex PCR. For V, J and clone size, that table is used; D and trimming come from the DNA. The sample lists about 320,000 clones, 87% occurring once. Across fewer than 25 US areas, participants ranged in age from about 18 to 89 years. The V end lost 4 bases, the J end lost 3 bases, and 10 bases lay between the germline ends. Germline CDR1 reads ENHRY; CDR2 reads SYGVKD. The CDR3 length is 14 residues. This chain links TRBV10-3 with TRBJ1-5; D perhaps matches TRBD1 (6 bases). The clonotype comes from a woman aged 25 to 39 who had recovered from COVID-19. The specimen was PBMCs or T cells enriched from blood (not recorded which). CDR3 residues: CAISGTGINQPQHF. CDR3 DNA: TGTGCCATCAGTGGTACAGGGATCAATCAGCCCCAGCATTTT.